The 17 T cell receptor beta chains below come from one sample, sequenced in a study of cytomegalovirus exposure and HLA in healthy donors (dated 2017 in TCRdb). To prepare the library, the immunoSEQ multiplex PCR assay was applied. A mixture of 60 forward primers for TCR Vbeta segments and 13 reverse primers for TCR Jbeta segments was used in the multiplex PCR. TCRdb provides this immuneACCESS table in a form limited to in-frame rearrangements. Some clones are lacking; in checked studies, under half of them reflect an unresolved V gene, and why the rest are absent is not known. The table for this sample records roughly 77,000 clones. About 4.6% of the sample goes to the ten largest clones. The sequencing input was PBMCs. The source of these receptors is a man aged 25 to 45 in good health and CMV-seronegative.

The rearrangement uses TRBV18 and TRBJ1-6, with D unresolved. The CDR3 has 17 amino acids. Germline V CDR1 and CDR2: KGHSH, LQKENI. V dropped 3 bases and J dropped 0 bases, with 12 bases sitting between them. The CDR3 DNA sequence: TGTGCCAGCTCACCCCTAGGCTTGAGCTCCTATAATTCACCCCTCCACTTT. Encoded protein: CASSPLGLSSYNSPLHF.

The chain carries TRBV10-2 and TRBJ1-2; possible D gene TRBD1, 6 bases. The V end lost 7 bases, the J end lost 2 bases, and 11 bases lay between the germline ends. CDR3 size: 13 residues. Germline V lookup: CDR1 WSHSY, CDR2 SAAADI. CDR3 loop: CASNREENYGYTF. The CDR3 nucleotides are TGCGCCAGCAACAGGGAAGAAAACTATGGCTACACCTTC.

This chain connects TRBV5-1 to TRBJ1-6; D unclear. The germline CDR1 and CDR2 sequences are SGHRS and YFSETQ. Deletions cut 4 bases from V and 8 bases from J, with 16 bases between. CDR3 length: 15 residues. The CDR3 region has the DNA TGCGCCAGCAGCCCGGGCGGGAGTCGGGATTCACCCCTCCACTTT. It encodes CASSPGGSRDSPLHF.

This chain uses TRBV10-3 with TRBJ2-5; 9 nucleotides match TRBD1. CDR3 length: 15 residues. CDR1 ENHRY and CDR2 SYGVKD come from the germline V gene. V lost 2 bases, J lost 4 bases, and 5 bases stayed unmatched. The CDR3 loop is CAISERDRVGETQYF. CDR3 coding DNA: TGTGCCATCAGTGAGAGGGACAGGGTTGGAGAGACCCAGTACTTC.

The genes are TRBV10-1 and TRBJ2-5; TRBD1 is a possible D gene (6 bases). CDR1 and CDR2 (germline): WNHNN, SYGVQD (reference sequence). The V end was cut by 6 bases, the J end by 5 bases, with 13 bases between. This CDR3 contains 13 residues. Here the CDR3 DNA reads TGCGCCAGCAGCGCAGGGGTGTATGAGACCCAGTACTTC. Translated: CASSAGVYETQYF.

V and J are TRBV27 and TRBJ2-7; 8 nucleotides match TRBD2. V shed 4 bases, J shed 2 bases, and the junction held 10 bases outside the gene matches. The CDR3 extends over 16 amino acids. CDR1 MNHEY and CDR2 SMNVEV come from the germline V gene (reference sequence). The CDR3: CASSSFERGSPYEQYF. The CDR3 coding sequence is TGTGCCAGCAGTTCCTTTGAGCGGGGGTCCCCCTACGAGCAGTACTTC.

The chain's CDR3 is CASSRIGGANTEAFF. CDR3 DNA sequence: TGTGCCAGCAGTAGGATAGGGGGCGCGAACACTGAAGCTTTCTTT. The chain links TRBV6-5 to TRBJ1-1; TRBD1 matches at 7 bases. The CDR3 has 15 residues. V was pared by 5 bases and J by 1 base, with 7 bases of the junction left unmatched. Germline assignment: CDR1 MNHEY and CDR2 SVGAGI.

This CDR3 reads CASSLAIRGGTTDTQYF. In nucleotides, the CDR3 is TGTGCCAGCAGCTTAGCCATCCGGGGGGGGACCACAGATACGCAGTATTTT. The chain recombines TRBV7-9 with TRBJ2-3; 8 bases align to TRBD2. CDR1 is SEHNR, CDR2 FQNEAQ, per germline (reference sequence). V was clipped by 0 bases and J by 2 bases; unmatched bases: 7. This CDR3 has 17 amino acids.

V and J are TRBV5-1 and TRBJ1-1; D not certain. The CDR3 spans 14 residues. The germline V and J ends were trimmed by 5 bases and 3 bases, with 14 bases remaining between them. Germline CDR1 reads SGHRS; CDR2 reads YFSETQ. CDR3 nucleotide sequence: TGCGCCAGCAGATTAGTTTCGGGAGACACTGAAGCTTTCTTT. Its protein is CASRLVSGDTEAFF.

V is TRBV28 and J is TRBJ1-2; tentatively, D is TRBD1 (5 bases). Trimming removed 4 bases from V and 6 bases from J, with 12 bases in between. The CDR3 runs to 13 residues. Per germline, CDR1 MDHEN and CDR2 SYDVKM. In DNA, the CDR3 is TGTGCCAGCAGTTCACTGGGGGAGGATGGCTACACCTTC. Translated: CASSSLGEDGYTF.

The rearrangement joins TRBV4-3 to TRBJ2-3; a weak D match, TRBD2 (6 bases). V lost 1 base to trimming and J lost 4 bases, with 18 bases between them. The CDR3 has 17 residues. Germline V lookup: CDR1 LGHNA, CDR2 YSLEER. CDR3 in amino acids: CASSQGAGYWGSDTQYF. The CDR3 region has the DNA TGCGCCAGCAGCCAAGGGGCGGGGTATTGGGGGTCAGATACGCAGTATTTT.

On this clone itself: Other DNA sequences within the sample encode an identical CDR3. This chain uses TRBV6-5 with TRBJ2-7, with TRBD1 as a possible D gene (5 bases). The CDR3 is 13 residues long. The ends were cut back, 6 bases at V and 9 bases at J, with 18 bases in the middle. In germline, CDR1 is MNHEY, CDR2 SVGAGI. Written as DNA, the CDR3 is TGTGCCAGCAGCAGAACGAGACAGCATGGGCAGTACTTC. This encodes CASSRTRQHGQYF.

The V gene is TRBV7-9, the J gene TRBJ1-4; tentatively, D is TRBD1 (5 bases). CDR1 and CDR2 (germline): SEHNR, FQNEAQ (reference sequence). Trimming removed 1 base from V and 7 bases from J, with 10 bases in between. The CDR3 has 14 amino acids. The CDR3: CASSLEGAGEKLFF. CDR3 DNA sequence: TGTGCCAGCAGCTTAGAAGGGGCTGGTGAAAAACTGTTTTTT. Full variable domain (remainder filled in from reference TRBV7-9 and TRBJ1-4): DTGVSQNPRHKITKRGQNVTFRCDPISEHNRLYWYRQTLGQGPEFLTYFQNEAQLEKSRLLSDRFSAERPKGSFSTLEIQRTEQGDSAMYLCASSLEGAGEKLFFGSGTQLSVL.

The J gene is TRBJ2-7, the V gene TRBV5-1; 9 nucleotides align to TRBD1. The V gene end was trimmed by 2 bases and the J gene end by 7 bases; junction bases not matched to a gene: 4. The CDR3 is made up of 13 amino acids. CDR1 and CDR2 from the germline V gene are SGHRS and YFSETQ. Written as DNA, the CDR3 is TGCGCCAGCAGCTTAGGGACAGGGTGGGAGCAGTACTTC. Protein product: CASSLGTGWEQYF.

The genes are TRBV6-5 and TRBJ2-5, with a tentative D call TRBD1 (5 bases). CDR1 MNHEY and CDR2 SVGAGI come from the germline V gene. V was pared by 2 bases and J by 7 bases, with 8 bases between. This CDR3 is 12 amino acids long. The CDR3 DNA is TGTGCCAGCAGTTACCAAACAGGGACCCAGTACTTC. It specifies CASSYQTGTQYF.

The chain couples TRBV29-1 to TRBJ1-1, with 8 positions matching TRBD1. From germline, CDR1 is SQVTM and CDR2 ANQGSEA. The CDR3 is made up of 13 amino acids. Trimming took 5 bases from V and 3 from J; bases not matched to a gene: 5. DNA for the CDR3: TGCAGCGTTCGTCAGGGGGCCTACACTGAAGCTTTCTTT. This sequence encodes CSVRQGAYTEAFF.

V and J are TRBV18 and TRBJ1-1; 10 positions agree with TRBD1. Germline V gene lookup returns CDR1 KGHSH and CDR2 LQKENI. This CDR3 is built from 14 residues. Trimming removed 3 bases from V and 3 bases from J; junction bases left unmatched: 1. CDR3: CASSPGTGDTEAFF. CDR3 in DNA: TGTGCCAGCTCACCTGGGACAGGGGACACTGAAGCTTTCTTT.